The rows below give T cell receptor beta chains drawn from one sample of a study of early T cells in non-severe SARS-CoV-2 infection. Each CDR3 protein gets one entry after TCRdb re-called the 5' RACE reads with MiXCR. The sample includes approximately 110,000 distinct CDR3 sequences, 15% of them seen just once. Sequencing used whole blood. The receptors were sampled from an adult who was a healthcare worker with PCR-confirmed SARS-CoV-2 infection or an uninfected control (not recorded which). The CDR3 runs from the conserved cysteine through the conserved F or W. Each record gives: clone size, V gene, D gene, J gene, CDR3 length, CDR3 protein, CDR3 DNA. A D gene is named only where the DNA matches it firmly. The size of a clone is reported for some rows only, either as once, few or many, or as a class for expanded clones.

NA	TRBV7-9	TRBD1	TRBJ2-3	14	CASSPEGATDTQYF	TGTGCCAGCAGCCCCGAGGGGGCAACAGATACGCAGTATTTT
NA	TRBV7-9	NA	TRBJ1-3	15	CASRQGWDSGNTIYF	TGTGCCAGCAGGCAGGGCTGGGACTCTGGAAACACCATATATTTT
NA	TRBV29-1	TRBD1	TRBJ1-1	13	CSAKTGFDTEAFF	TGCAGCGCAAAGACAGGGTTTGACACTGAAGCTTTCTTT
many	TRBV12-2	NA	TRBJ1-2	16	CASRRRGTATMDGYTF	TGTGCAAGTCGCCGCCGTGGGACAGCCACTATGGATGGCTACACCTTC
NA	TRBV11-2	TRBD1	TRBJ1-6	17	CASSLGTGVGRDSPLHF	TGTGCCAGCAGCTTAGGGACAGGTGTAGGACGTGATTCACCCCTCCACTTT
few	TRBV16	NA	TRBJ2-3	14	CASIRTRSTDTQYF	TGTGCCAGCATCCGGACCCGAAGCACAGATACGCAGTATTTT
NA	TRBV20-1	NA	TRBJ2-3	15	CSATDRGTYTDTQYF	TGCAGTGCTACGGATCGGGGGACCTACACAGATACGCAGTATTTT
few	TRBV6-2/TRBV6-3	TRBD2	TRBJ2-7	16	CASSPSLKRGTYEQYF	TGTGCCAGCAGCCCCTCCTTGAAGCGGGGTACCTACGAGCAGTACTTC
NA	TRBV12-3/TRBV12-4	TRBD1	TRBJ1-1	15	CASSYAPRDRSQAFF	TGTGCCAGCAGTTACGCCCCTAGGGACAGGAGCCAAGCTTTCTTT
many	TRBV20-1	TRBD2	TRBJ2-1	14	CSALFSGKKNEQFF	TGCAGTGCCCTGTTTAGCGGGAAAAAAAATGAGCAGTTCTTC